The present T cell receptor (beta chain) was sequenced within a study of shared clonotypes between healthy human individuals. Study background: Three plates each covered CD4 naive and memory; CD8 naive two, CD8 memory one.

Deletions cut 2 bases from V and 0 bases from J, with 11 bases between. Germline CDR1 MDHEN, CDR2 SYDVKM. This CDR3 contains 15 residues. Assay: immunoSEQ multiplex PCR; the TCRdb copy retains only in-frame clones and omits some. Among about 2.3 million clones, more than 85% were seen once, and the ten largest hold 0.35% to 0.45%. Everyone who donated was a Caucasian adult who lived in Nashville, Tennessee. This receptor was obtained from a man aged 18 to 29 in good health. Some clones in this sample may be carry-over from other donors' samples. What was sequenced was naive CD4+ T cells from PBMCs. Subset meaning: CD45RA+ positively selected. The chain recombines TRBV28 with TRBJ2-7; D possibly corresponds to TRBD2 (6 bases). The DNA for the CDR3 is TGTGCCAGCAGTTTAGGCGGAGGGCCCTCCTACGAGCAGTACTTC. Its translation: CASSLGGGPSYEQYF.